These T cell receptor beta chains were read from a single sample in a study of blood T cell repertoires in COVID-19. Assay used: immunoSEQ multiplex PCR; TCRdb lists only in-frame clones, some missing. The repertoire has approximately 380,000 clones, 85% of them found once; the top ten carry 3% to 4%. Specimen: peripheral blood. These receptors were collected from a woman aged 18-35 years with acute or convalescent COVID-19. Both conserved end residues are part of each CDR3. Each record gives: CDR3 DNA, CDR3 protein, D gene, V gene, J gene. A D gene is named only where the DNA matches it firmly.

DNA: TGCGCCAGCAGCGAGGATACAGGGTTTGGGGGCTACACCTTC; CDR3: CASSEDTGFGGYTF; D: NA; V: TRBV5-1; J: TRBJ1-2
DNA: TGTGCCACCAGTGATCCTAGGGGAGGTGAAGCTTTCTTT; CDR3: CATSDPRGGEAFF; D: NA; V: TRBV24-1; J: TRBJ1-1
DNA: TGCGCCAGCAGCTTAAACACAGGCGACTCTGGAAACACCATATATTTT; CDR3: CASSLNTGDSGNTIYF; D: NA; V: TRBV5-1; J: TRBJ1-3
DNA: TGTGCCAGCAGATATCAGACAGTCGGCTCTGGAAACACCATATATTTT; CDR3: CASRYQTVGSGNTIYF; D: NA; V: TRBV2; J: TRBJ1-3
DNA: TGTGCCAGCAGCGCGACTAGCGGTCAAGAGACCCAGTACTTC; CDR3: CASSATSGQETQYF; D: TRBD2; V: TRBV7-9; J: TRBJ2-5
DNA: TGTGCCAGCAGTTACCAACAGGGGGGCTATGGCTACACCTTC; CDR3: CASSYQQGGYGYTF; D: TRBD1; V: TRBV6-5; J: TRBJ1-2
DNA: TGCGCCAGCAGCCCTGGAATTAGACAGCAAGAGACCCAGTACTTC; CDR3: CASSPGIRQQETQYF; D: NA; V: TRBV5-1; J: TRBJ2-5
DNA: TGCAGTGCTAGTAGGAGGGCCGGCAATCAGCCCCAGCATTTT; CDR3: CSASRRAGNQPQHF; D: NA; V: TRBV20-1; J: TRBJ1-5
DNA: TGTGCCTGGGGAACAAATAATTCACCCCTCCACTTT; CDR3: CAWGTNNSPLHF; D: NA; V: TRBV30; J: TRBJ1-6
DNA: TGTGCCTGGATCCCTCAAACTCTCTATGGCTACACCTTC; CDR3: CAWIPQTLYGYTF; D: NA; V: TRBV30; J: TRBJ1-2